These 23 T cell receptor beta chains came from one sample sequenced in a study of T cells in Graves' hyperthyroidism and ophthalmopathy. TCR beta CDR3 regions were amplified from RNA transcripts. Researchers ran a first-round RT-PCR on the TCR CDR3 using the HTBI primer set. TCRdb reanalysed the multiplex PCR reads using MiXCR and keeps one entry per CDR3 protein. The table has some 800,000 distinct CDR3 sequences, 35% to 45% seen once. Source material: blood. Receptor source: a man in his late teens or twenties with Graves' hyperthyroidism.

The sample holds one count of this clonotype. A much larger clone is a single base away; this may be a read error. This chain uses TRBV20-1 with TRBJ1-1; D might be TRBD1 (5 bases). Per the germline V gene, CDR1 is DFQATT and CDR2 is SNEGSKA (reference sequence). This CDR3 has 13 residues. DNA of the CDR3: TGCAATGCTCCCCGGGACCTTTGGAGCGAAGCTTTCTTT. It specifies CNAPRDLWSEAFF.

This clonotype appeared a few times. The CDR3, as DNA: TGCAGTGCTAGAGATCTCGAGGGGAACACTGAAGCTTTCTTT. This translates into CSARDLEGNTEAFF. V gene TRBV20-1 combines with J gene TRBJ1-1, with no clear D. This CDR3 contains 14 residues. Germline loops: CDR1 DFQATT, CDR2 SNEGSKA (reference sequence). With 0 bases removed from V and 1 base from J, the gap between germline ends came to 9 bases.

This sequence joins TRBV10-3 and TRBJ1-6, with TRBD1 as a possible D gene (6 bases). This CDR3 has 13 residues. The V end lost 3 bases, the J end lost 12 bases, and 12 bases lay between the germline ends. CDR1 ENHRY and CDR2 SYGVKD come from the germline V gene. The CDR3 region has the DNA TGTGCCATCAGTGACCCGGGGGGGCAACCCCTCCACTTT. As protein: CAISDPGGQPLHF.

The rearrangement uses TRBV4-1 and TRBJ1-2; no clear D. Germline-derived CDR1 and CDR2 are MGHRA and YSYEKL. Trimming pared 0 bases from V and 0 bases from J, leaving 8 bases between. The CDR3 is made up of 15 amino acids. The CDR3 DNA reads TGCGCCAGCAGCCAAGACCCAGCAGCTAACTATGGCTACACCTTC. This translates into CASSQDPAANYGYTF.

This clonotype appeared a few times. The J gene is TRBJ1-3, the V gene TRBV7-9, with D possibly matching TRBD1 (6 bases). CDR3 size: 16 residues. The germline V gene encodes CDR1 SEHNR and CDR2 FQNEAQ (reference sequence). V lost 1 base and J 4 bases, leaving 14 bases between the germline ends. The CDR3 DNA reads as TGTGCCAGCAGCTTAGTGACAGGCGGCTCCGGAAACACCATATATTTT. Translating it yields CASSLVTGGSGNTIYF. Complete variable domain (other parts from reference TRBV7-9 and TRBJ1-3): DTGVSQNPRHKITKRGQNVTFRCDPISEHNRLYWYRQTLGQGPEFLTYFQNEAQLEKSRLLSDRFSAERPKGSFSTLEIQRTEQGDSAMYLCASSLVTGGSGNTIYFGEGSWLTVV.

This clonotype was picked up many times. The chain links TRBV25-1 to TRBJ1-2; the D gene is possibly TRBD1 (5 bases). V lost 3 bases and J 8 bases, leaving 13 bases between the germline ends. Germline values: CDR1 MGHDK, CDR2 SYGVNS. The CDR3 spans 13 residues. Here the CDR3 reads CASSEEFRAGYTF. The CDR3 bases are TGTGCCAGCAGTGAGGAATTCAGGGCCGGCTACACCTTC.

This clonotype was picked up a small number of times. The chain joins TRBV7-3 to TRBJ1-5; weak D call: TRBD1 (5 bases). The germline gives CDR1 SGHTA, CDR2 FQGTGA. CDR3 size: 14 residues. V was shortened by 2 bases and J by 4 bases, with 9 bases between the two germline ends. The CDR3: CASSLGDYNQPQHF. DNA for the CDR3: TGTGCCAGCAGCTTAGGGGACTATAATCAGCCCCAGCATTTT. Full variable domain (missing parts from reference TRBV7-3 and TRBJ1-5): GAGVSQTPSNKVTEKGKYVELRCDPISGHTALYWYRQSLGQGPEFLIYFQGTGAADDSGLPNDRFFAVRPEGSVSTLKIQRTERGDSAVYLCASSLGDYNQPQHFGDGTRLSIL.

This clonotype was recorded many times. The CDR3 here is CASSLSIQETQYF. The DNA of the CDR3 is TGTGCCAGCAGCTTGTCCATACAAGAGACCCAGTACTTC. The chain joins TRBV7-3 to TRBJ2-5; D call uncertain. Germline CDR1 reads SGHTA; CDR2 reads FQGTGA. Trimming cost V 3 bases and J 2 bases, with 7 bases left between them. The CDR3 extends over 13 amino acids.

The rearrangement uses TRBV2 and TRBJ1-6; TRBD1 matches at 10 bases. Germline V gene sequence: CDR1 SNHLY, CDR2 FYNNEI. The trim removed 4 bases at V and 6 bases at J, leaving 3 bases unmatched. The CDR3 sequence is 15 residues long. The CDR3 region is CASSGGQGTNSPLHF. The DNA of the CDR3 is TGTGCCAGCAGTGGGGGACAGGGGACTAATTCACCCCTCCACTTT.

The chain joins TRBV7-9 to TRBJ2-7, with 8 bases identical to TRBD2. CDR1 is SEHNR, CDR2 FQNEAQ, per germline (reference sequence). Trimming cost V 6 bases and J 5 bases; bases outside gene matches: 12. This CDR3 is built from 15 residues. Here the CDR3 DNA reads TGTGCCAGCAGTTCCCCAACAGCGGGAGACCACGAGCAGTACTTC. Amino acid sequence: CASSSPTAGDHEQYF.

The CDR3 protein is CASSLLAGAQETQYF. CDR3 bases: TGTGCCAGCAGCCTACTAGCGGGGGCCCAAGAGACCCAGTACTTC. The chain carries TRBV7-9 and TRBJ2-5, with 11 bases matching TRBD2. With V trimmed by 5 bases and J by 1 base, 3 bases remained unmatched. Germline V lookup: CDR1 SEHNR, CDR2 FQNEAQ (reference sequence). CDR3 length: 15 residues. The variable domain in full, completed from reference TRBV7-9 and TRBJ2-5, reads DTGVSQNPRHKITKRGQNVTFRCDPISEHNRLYWYRQTLGQGPEFLTYFQNEAQLEKSRLLSDRFSAERPKGSFSTLEIQRTEQGDSAMYLCASSLLAGAQETQYFGPGTRLLVL.

This sequence joins TRBV11-2 and TRBJ2-5; 10 bases map to TRBD2. Germline V CDR1 and CDR2: SGHAT, FQNNGV. The CDR3 has 16 amino acids. The trim removed 5 bases at V and 5 bases at J, leaving 11 bases unmatched. In DNA, the CDR3 is TGTGCCAGCAGCCAAGATCCAGCGGGGGGGCAGGAGACCCAGTACTTC. It specifies CASSQDPAGGQETQYF.

The chain uses TRBV5-1 and TRBJ1-1; 7 bases match TRBD1. This CDR3 comprises 17 residues. V dropped 0 bases and J dropped 4; count of bases not matched to a gene: 12. Germline loops: CDR1 SGHRS, CDR2 YFSETQ. The CDR3, as DNA: TGCGCCAGCAGCTTGGGGTTAGTAACGCAGGGGGTCACTGAAGCTTTCTTT. As protein: CASSLGLVTQGVTEAFF.

Turning to this clonotype: Germline is not matched at one junction end, which may reflect a read error. The chain is built from TRBV2 and TRBJ2-5; 8 bases are shared with TRBD1. The length of the CDR3 is 14 residues. Germline assignment: CDR1 SNHLY and CDR2 FYNNEI. The DNA of the CDR3 is TGTGCCGGCAGTGGGCAGGGGGCGGGAGAGACCCAGTACTTC. This codes for CAGSGQGAGETQYF.

The sample holds one count of this clonotype. At one of its ends the junction is not consistent with the germline gene, which may arise from a read error. Here the CDR3 DNA reads TGTGCCAGCAGCGTAGTAGGAGGGAAGATCGACGAGCAGCACTTC. Residues: CASSVVGGKIDEQHF. V usage is TRBV9 and J usage is TRBJ2-7, with D possibly matching TRBD2 (6 bases). This CDR3 is built from 15 residues. The germline gives CDR1 SGDLS, CDR2 YYNGEE.

The CDR3 loop is CASSVEGGKGNEQYF. Here the CDR3 DNA reads TGTGCCAGCAGCGTAGAAGGGGGAAAGGGTAACGAGCAGTACTTC. The J gene is TRBJ2-7, the V gene TRBV9; perhaps TRBD1 as D (6 bases). The CDR3 has 15 residues. In germline, CDR1 is SGDLS, CDR2 YYNGEE. Trimming cost V 0 bases and J 5 bases, with 15 bases left between them.

This chain joins TRBV10-3 and TRBJ1-2; TRBD1 matches at 9 bases. This CDR3 spans 13 amino acids. V was pared by 10 bases and J by 4 bases, with 7 bases of the junction left unmatched. CDR1 is ENHRY, CDR2 SYGVKD, per germline. In DNA, the CDR3 is TGTGCCACCGGGACAGGGAGGAGCTATGGCTACACCTTC. It specifies CATGTGRSYGYTF.

Comments on this clonotype: This could be a read error, since a much larger clone is one nucleotide away. V and J are TRBV12-3 or TRBV12-4 and TRBJ1-2, with D unresolved. This CDR3 contains 14 residues. CDR3 nucleotides: TGTGCCAGCAGTTTGGCTGGACCTAGCTATGGCTTCACCTTC. Its protein product is CASSLAGPSYGFTF.

This chain uses TRBV20-1 with TRBJ1-1; tentative D call: TRBD1 (5 bases). V was cut by 4 bases and J by 3 bases, with 12 bases left in between. CDR1 is DFQATT, CDR2 SNEGSKA, per germline (reference sequence). The CDR3 is 13 residues long. Here the CDR3 reads CSATGQWDTEAFF. The DNA for the CDR3 is TGCAGTGCTACAGGACAATGGGACACTGAAGCTTTCTTT.

V usage is TRBV29-1 and J usage is TRBJ1-1, with D possibly TRBD1 on 6 matching bases. This CDR3 is built from 21 residues. Germline CDR1 and CDR2: SQVTM and ANQGSEA. The CDR3 here is CSFSGALGTHHKRVSNTEAFF. Here the CDR3 DNA reads TGCAGTTTTAGTGGGGCCCTTGGGACACACCATAAAAGGGTATCGAACACTGAAGCTTTCTTT.

This clonotype was seen a handful of times. The chain has TRBV11-2 and TRBJ2-7; 13 bases map to TRBD2. The trim removed 5 bases at V and 1 base at J, leaving 2 bases unmatched. Per germline, CDR1 SGHAT and CDR2 FQNNGV. This CDR3 comprises 15 residues. CDR3 residues: CASSRLAGGSYEQYF. The CDR3, as DNA: TGTGCCAGCAGCCGACTAGCGGGGGGTTCCTACGAGCAGTACTTC. The variable domain in full, with the rest retrieved from reference TRBV11-2 and TRBJ2-7, is EAGVAQSPRYKIIEKRQSVAFWCNPISGHATLYWYQQILGQGPKLLIQFQNNGVVDDSQLPKDRFSAERLKGVDSTLKIQPAKLEDSAVYLCASSRLAGGSYEQYFGPGTRLTVT.

The chain is built from TRBV5-8 and TRBJ2-2; TRBD1 might be the D (6 bases). The CDR3 is 14 amino acids. V gave up 5 bases and J gave up 4 bases, with 12 bases separating them. Germline V gene sequence: CDR1 SGHTS, CDR2 YDEGEE. The CDR3 sequence is CASRLQGTTGELFF. The CDR3 region has the DNA TGTGCCAGCAGACTCCAGGGGACCACCGGGGAGCTGTTTTTT.

This rearrangement joins TRBV7-9 to TRBJ2-7; 7 bases are a match to TRBD2. Germline V gene lookup returns CDR1 SEHNR and CDR2 FQNEAQ (reference sequence). The ends lost 5 bases at V and 4 bases at J; junction bases unmatched: 11. The CDR3 spans 15 residues. The chain's CDR3 is CASSPPGGGPYEQYF. The CDR3, as DNA: TGTGCCAGCAGCCCCCCGGGGGGTGGGCCATACGAGCAGTACTTC.